One and the same sample provided the 25 T cell receptor beta chains below, sequenced in a study of long-term antiretroviral therapy in people with HIV. With survey level as its setting, the immunoSEQ assay was v3.0. The table came from immunoSEQ multiplex PCR; TCRdb's copy has only in-frame clones and leaves some out. Among about 36,000 clones listed, 80% were seen once. Sequenced here: unsorted PBMCs, sampled 3.4 years after starting antiretroviral therapy. The source of these receptors is a man aged 25 to 40 with HIV.

This chain connects TRBV18 to TRBJ1-2, with D perhaps matching TRBD1 (6 bases). V was shortened by 6 bases and J by 1 base, with 21 bases between the two germline ends. CDR1 and CDR2 from the germline V gene are KGHSH and LQKENI. The length of the CDR3 is 17 residues. The CDR3 loop reads CASSRTQGRGLNYGYTF. The CDR3 DNA follows: TGTGCCAGCTCCAGGACCCAGGGGCGCGGGCTTAACTATGGCTACACCTTC. Drawing the rest from reference TRBV18 and TRBJ1-2, the complete variable domain is NAGVMQNPRHLVRRRGQEARLRCSPMKGHSHVYWYRQLPEEGLKFMVYLQKENIIDESGMPKERFSAEFPKEGPSILRIQQVVRGDSAAYFCASSRTQGRGLNYGYTFGSGTRLTVV.

The chain recombines TRBV28 with TRBJ2-7; no clear D gene. This CDR3 has 14 amino acids. In germline, CDR1 is MDHEN, CDR2 SYDVKM. V lost 2 bases, J lost 5 bases, and 13 bases lay in between. The CDR3 region has the DNA TGTGCCAGCAGTTTAGTGAGGCCCCCCCACGAGCAGTACTTC. Residues: CASSLVRPPHEQYF.

The rearrangement joins TRBV10-1 to TRBJ2-1; TRBD1 matches 10 bases. This CDR3 is built from 14 residues. V was clipped by 6 bases and J by 9 bases; unmatched bases: 8. Germline V gene lookup returns CDR1 WNHNN and CDR2 SYGVQD (reference sequence). CDR3: CASSRDRGLGEQFF. Written as DNA, the CDR3 is TGCGCCAGCAGCCGGGACAGGGGACTCGGTGAGCAGTTCTTC.

This clone was observed once. The rearrangement uses TRBV5-1 and TRBJ2-1; TRBD2 matches at 7 bases. There are 15 residues in the CDR3. Unmatched junction bases numbered 5, after V lost 5 bases and J lost 0 bases. Germline V gene data show CDR1 as SGHRS and CDR2 as YFSETQ. The CDR3 protein is CASRSGISSYNEQFF. CDR3 DNA: TGCGCCAGCAGAAGCGGGATTAGCTCCTACAATGAGCAGTTCTTC.

The chain uses TRBV19 and TRBJ1-5; TRBD1 aligns across 9 bases. CDR1 and CDR2 from the germline V gene are LNHDA and SQIVND (reference sequence). There are 16 residues in the CDR3. V gave up 5 bases and J gave up 7 bases; unmatched junction bases: 12. CDR3 sequence (DNA): TGTGCCAGTAGTCCAAACCCGGGACAGGGCTACCAGCCCCAGCATTTT. Protein product: CASSPNPGQGYQPQHF.

The chain carries TRBV29-1 and TRBJ2-7; 10 bases agree with TRBD1. The CDR3 sequence is 14 residues long. Trimming at V came to 4 bases and at J to 4 bases, leaving 7 bases not matched to a gene. CDR1 is SQVTM, CDR2 ANQGSEA, per germline. The CDR3 spells CSVGGPGQGYEQYF. Written as DNA, the CDR3 is TGCAGCGTTGGAGGGCCGGGACAGGGGTACGAGCAGTACTTC.

The chain employs TRBV25-1 and TRBJ2-7; 9 nucleotides agree with TRBD1. This CDR3 has 15 residues. CDR1 and CDR2 (germline): MGHDK, SYGVNS. V lost 2 bases, J lost 6 bases, and 8 bases stayed unmatched. This CDR3 is CASSEGNRGLFEQYF. The DNA for the CDR3 is TGTGCCAGCAGTGAAGGAAACAGGGGGCTTTTCGAGCAGTACTTC.

The V and J genes are TRBV7-2 and TRBJ2-7; D gene ambiguous. CDR1 is SGHTA, CDR2 FQGNSA, per germline. V lost 3 bases to trimming and J lost 3 bases, with 9 bases between them. This CDR3 comprises 13 residues. The CDR3 DNA follows: TGTGCCAGCAGCTTCACGGCCAGCTACGAGCAGTACTTC. This codes for CASSFTASYEQYF.

This chain uses TRBV18 with TRBJ2-7, with D maybe TRBD1 (6 bases). The CDR3 sequence is 14 residues long. Germline CDR1 and CDR2: KGHSH and LQKENI. Trimming stripped 4 bases from V and 3 bases from J, with 13 bases between. Here the CDR3 DNA reads TGTGCCAGCTCACGGGACAACATAATCTACGAGCAGTACTTC. Amino acids: CASSRDNIIYEQYF.

A few counts support this clone. J is TRBJ2-2 and V is TRBV19, with D unresolved. Trimming took off 7 bases at V and 5 bases at J, with 17 bases between the two ends. The length of the CDR3 is 15 residues. Germline CDR1 is LNHDA and CDR2 is SQIVND (reference sequence). The DNA for the CDR3 is TGTGCCAGTACATTTGGGCTGCTGAGGACCGGGGAGCTGTTTTTT. It yields the protein CASTFGLLRTGELFF.

The rearrangement joins TRBV19 to TRBJ2-3, with D possibly being TRBD1 (6 bases). V dropped 7 bases and J dropped 2 bases, with 13 bases sitting between them. Germline V gives CDR1 LNHDA, CDR2 SQIVND (reference sequence). This CDR3 is built from 14 residues. Here the CDR3 DNA reads TGTGCCAGTAACCACGGACAGCCCACAGATACGCAGTATTTT. This sequence encodes CASNHGQPTDTQYF.

The rearrangement joins TRBV5-4 to TRBJ2-1, with D possibly TRBD2 on 6 matching bases. The V end lost 0 bases, the J end lost 8 bases, and 12 bases lay between the germline ends. In germline, CDR1 is SGHNT, CDR2 YYREEE (reference sequence). The CDR3 extends over 14 amino acids. The CDR3 DNA sequence: TGTGCCAGCAGCTTGGTGGGGCCGGGGGATGAGCAGTTCTTC. Translated: CASSLVGPGDEQFF.

J is TRBJ2-5 and V is TRBV29-1, with D perhaps TRBD2 (6 bases). Trimming shortened V by 7 bases and J by 3 bases, and 12 bases separated the two germline ends. Per germline, CDR1 SQVTM and CDR2 ANQGSEA. The CDR3 totals 12 residues. In DNA, the CDR3 is TGCAGCGCCGGGAGAGGGAAAGAGACCCAGTACTTC. It translates to CSAGRGKETQYF.

The V gene is TRBV5-1, the J gene TRBJ2-5; possibly TRBD2 for D (5 bases). Per germline, CDR1 SGHRS and CDR2 YFSETQ. The CDR3 is made up of 15 amino acids. The V gene lost 0 bases and the J gene lost 5 bases, with 14 bases spanning the gap. CDR3 nucleotide sequence: TGCGCCAGCAGCTTGGGGGCAGCCGGCGGGGAGACCCAGTACTTC. Translation gives CASSLGAAGGETQYF.

The chain employs TRBV18 and TRBJ2-5; D unclear. V lost 2 bases and J lost 5, with 9 bases in between. This CDR3 has 13 residues. Germline lookup yields CDR1 KGHSH and CDR2 LQKENI. The DNA of the CDR3 is TGTGCCAGCTCACCAGGATTTGGGGAGACCCAGTACTTC. This gives the protein CASSPGFGETQYF. Filled out from reference TRBV18 and TRBJ2-5, the complete variable domain reads NAGVMQNPRHLVRRRGQEARLRCSPMKGHSHVYWYRQLPEEGLKFMVYLQKENIIDESGMPKERFSAEFPKEGPSILRIQQVVRGDSAAYFCASSPGFGETQYFGPGTRLLVL.

In this sample, this clone turned up a few times. V is TRBV6-5 and J is TRBJ1-1, with unresolved D. This CDR3 comprises 13 residues. V dropped 2 bases and J dropped 6 bases, with 10 bases sitting between them. In germline, CDR1 is MNHEY, CDR2 SVGAGI. CDR3 bases: TGTGCCAGCAGTTACACCAGGATCGCTGAAGCTTTCTTT. It translates to CASSYTRIAEAFF.

The gene calls are TRBV19 and TRBJ2-2; D may correspond to TRBD1 or TRBD2 (6 bases each). The CDR3 is 14 residues long. Trimming shortened V by 7 bases and J by 8 bases, and 17 bases separated the two germline ends. Germline CDR1 reads LNHDA; CDR2 reads SQIVND (reference sequence). This CDR3 is CASIGRGELGELFF. For the CDR3, the DNA is TGTGCCAGTATCGGAAGGGGGGAACTGGGGGAGCTGTTTTTT.

The rearrangement joins TRBV2 to TRBJ1-5; 9 bases align to TRBD1. This CDR3 region has 14 residues. Per the germline V gene, CDR1 is SNHLY and CDR2 is FYNNEI. V gave up 6 bases and J gave up 6 bases; unmatched junction bases: 6. CDR3 DNA sequence: TGTGCCAGCAGCACAGGGGGCGCGGTTCAGCCCCAGCATTTT. This encodes CASSTGGAVQPQHF.

The V gene is TRBV27, the J gene TRBJ1-1, with D uncertain. CDR1 is MNHEY and CDR2 is SMNVEV in the germline V gene (reference sequence). The CDR3 contains 12 residues. Trimming removed 7 bases at V and 1 base at J, with 7 bases between. The CDR3 DNA is TGTGCCAGCAAAAGTCCGAACACTGAAGCTTTCTTT. Its translation: CASKSPNTEAFF.

This chain links TRBV29-1 with TRBJ2-7, with TRBD2 identical over 7 bases. The CDR3 length is 14 residues. The J segment lost 2 bases and the V segment lost 2 bases, leaving 6 bases of the junction unmatched. Looked up from germline, CDR1 is SQVTM and CDR2 is ANQGSEA. The CDR3 DNA reads as TGCAGCGTTGAATCTAGCGGAGGGACCTACGAGCAGTACTTC. It yields the protein CSVESSGGTYEQYF.

V gene TRBV7-9 combines with J gene TRBJ2-1; no firm D call. Germline assignment: CDR1 SEHNR and CDR2 FQNEAQ (reference sequence). CDR3 length: 12 amino acids. Trimming pared 1 base from V and 10 bases from J, leaving 8 bases between. CDR3 amino acids: CASSLDWAEQFF. For the CDR3, the DNA is TGTGCCAGCAGCTTAGATTGGGCGGAGCAGTTCTTC.

The chain has TRBV4-2 and TRBJ2-2, with 9 bases identical to TRBD1. With V trimmed by 0 bases and J by 6 bases, 2 bases remained unmatched. The germline gives CDR1 LGHNA, CDR2 YNFKEQ. There are 15 residues in the CDR3. The CDR3 DNA sequence: TGTGCCAGCAGCCAAGATACAGGGGGCGCCGGGGAGCTGTTTTTT. This sequence encodes CASSQDTGGAGELFF.

This CDR3 reads CASTFDRGSTDTQYF. CDR3 DNA: TGTGCCAGCACCTTTGACAGGGGCAGCACAGATACGCAGTATTTT. V gene TRBV5-6 combines with J gene TRBJ2-3, with 8 bases fitting TRBD1. The CDR3 is made up of 15 amino acids. V lost 6 bases, J lost 0 bases, and 6 bases stayed unmatched. Germline V gene data show CDR1 as SGHDT and CDR2 as YYEEEE.

V usage is TRBV9 and J usage is TRBJ2-2; the match to TRBD1 covers 10 bases. The CDR3 has 15 residues. Trimming cost V 3 bases and J 6 bases; bases outside gene matches: 5. Germline V gene data show CDR1 as SGDLS and CDR2 as YYNGEE. CDR3 nucleotides: TGTGCCAGCAGCGCGACAGGGGGCGCCGCCGGGGAGCTGTTTTTT. It is translated as CASSATGGAAGELFF. Filled out from reference TRBV9 and TRBJ2-2, the complete variable domain reads DSGVTQTPKHLITATGQRVTLRCSPRSGDLSVYWYQQSLDQGLQFLIQYYNGEERAKGNILERFSAQQFPDLHSELNLSSLELGDSALYFCASSATGGAAGELFFGEGSRLTVL.

The CDR3 sequence is CASSPGTTNGYTF. DNA of the CDR3: TGTGCCAGTAGTCCAGGGACAACGAATGGCTACACCTTC. V and J are TRBV19 and TRBJ1-2; tentatively, D is TRBD1 (6 bases). The V end was cut by 5 bases, the J end by 6 bases, with 13 bases between. The CDR3 runs 13 residues. Germline V gives CDR1 LNHDA, CDR2 SQIVND (reference sequence).